This T cell receptor beta chain originates from a study of blood T cells in healthy people across ages. The CDR3 runs 16 residues. Germline values: CDR1 LGHDT, CDR2 YNNKEL (reference sequence). Trimming took 7 bases from V and 1 from J, leaving 19 bases between them. Details on this clonotype: Its antigen remains unknown.

Using a J-beta primer mix together with a sample-barcoded 5' primer, a second PCR was run for roughly 6 to 12 cycles. Each sample yielded at least 3 million CDR3-containing paired-end reads. In TCRdb, the 5' RACE reads were re-called with MiXCR into one record per CDR3 protein. The sample includes fewer than 1.5 million distinct CDR3 sequences, around two fifths seen only once; the top ten take 7.9%. Findings of the study overall: The CMV status of each donor remained undetermined, and this could have confounded shifts in expanded clonotypes.

No fewer than 6 micrograms of total RNA were isolated from every sample. V gene TRBV3-1 combines with J gene TRBJ1-1; D ambiguous. The sequenced material came from blood. The TCR was taken from a woman between 18 and 29 years old in good health. The CDR3 coding sequence is TGTGCCAGCACTCCCCGGGCTAGAGGATCGAACACTGAAGCTTTCTTT. Translating it yields CASTPRARGSNTEAFF.